This is a list of T cell receptor beta chains from one sample in a study of cytomegalovirus exposure and HLA in healthy donors. Profiling relied on immunoSEQ multiplex PCR, and the TCRdb table lists in-frame clones only, not all of them. The sample includes 60,000 or so clones, around 89% of them seen just once. Specimen: PBMCs. These receptors all come from a man aged 30-40 years in good health and CMV-seropositive. Both conserved end residues are part of each CDR3. The D gene is left open where the match is weak. The size field is filled for only some rows; it gives once, few, many or a size class.

abundance,d_gene,v_gene,j_gene,CDR3nt,CDR3aa
NA,TRBD1,TRBV5-1,TRBJ2-7,TGCGCCAGCAGCCTAGGGTCCAAGGGGGCCGAGCAGTACTTC,CASSLGSKGAEQYF
NA,TRBD2,TRBV18,TRBJ2-1,TGTGCCAGCTCACCACCGGTTCTAGCGGATTACAATGAGCAGTTCTTC,CASSPPVLADYNEQFF
NA,TRBD2,TRBV7-9,TRBJ2-7,TGTGCCAGCAGCTTCAGGGACTCGAGGGGCGGGAGGCGCTCCTACGAGCAGTACTTC,CASSFRDSRGGRRSYEQYF
NA,TRBD1,TRBV11-3,TRBJ2-5,TGTGCCAGCAGCGAGGGGACAGGAGGCGGGGAGACCCAGTACTTC,CASSEGTGGGETQYF
once,NA,TRBV27,TRBJ2-5,TGTGCCAGCAGTTTAGGCCTCTCCGACGGGGAGACCCAGTACTTC,CASSLGLSDGETQYF
NA,TRBD2,TRBV29-1,TRBJ2-7,TGCAGCGTGGAGGGACTAGCGGGGGCCTCCTACGAGCAGTACTTC,CSVEGLAGASYEQYF
NA,NA,TRBV18,TRBJ2-7,TGTGCCAGCTCACCAAATCTTGGACTCCTGAGCTCCTACGAGCAGTACTTC,CASSPNLGLLSSYEQYF
NA,TRBD2,TRBV5-1,TRBJ2-2,TGCGCCAGCAGCTCGACTAGCCGGGACACCGGGGAGCTGTTTTTT,CASSSTSRDTGELFF
NA,TRBD1,TRBV5-6,TRBJ2-5,TGTGCCAGCAGCTTGGTCCGGACAGGTTCGGAGACCCAGTACTTC,CASSLVRTGSETQYF
NA,TRBD1,TRBV5-5,TRBJ1-2,TGTGCCAGCAGGCCCCCCGGGACAGGGGACTATGGCTACACCTTC,CASRPPGTGDYGYTF
once,NA,TRBV18,TRBJ2-2,TGTGCCAGCTCACCCGCGAACACCGGGGAGCTGTTTTTT,CASSPANTGELFF
NA,NA,TRBV5-1,TRBJ2-3,TGCGCCAGCAGCTTGGGGGAGTCGACAGATACGCAGTATTTT,CASSLGESTDTQYF
few,NA,TRBV10-3,TRBJ2-7,TGTGCCATCAGTGAGTTGGGAGTCCCCCCCTCCTACGAGCAGTACTTC,CAISELGVPPSYEQYF
NA,NA,TRBV5-1,TRBJ1-1,TGCGCCAGCAGCTTGGCTGTGACAGAGAACACTGAAGCTTTCTTT,CASSLAVTENTEAFF
NA,TRBD1,TRBV28,TRBJ2-7,TGTGCCAGCAGTTTCCTCTGGACAGGATACGAGCAGTACTTC,CASSFLWTGYEQYF
NA,NA,TRBV11-3,TRBJ2-3,TGTGCCAGCAGCTTTGGGAGTGGTGGGTCAGATACGCAGTATTTT,CASSFGSGGSDTQYF
NA,NA,TRBV9,TRBJ1-2,TGTGCCAGCAGCGTAGGGAGAGAGGGGGTCTACACCTTC,CASSVGREGVYTF
NA,NA,TRBV28,TRBJ1-1,TGTGCCAGCAATCCTCCATCCGGGGAGAACACTGAAGCTTTCTTT,CASNPPSGENTEAFF
NA,NA,TRBV19,TRBJ2-7,TGTGCCAGTAGTTTCCAGGGCTACGAGCAGTACTTC,CASSFQGYEQYF
NA,TRBD1,TRBV18,TRBJ1-2,TGTGCCAGCTCACCTCGGGACAGGGGCTATGGCTACACCTTC,CASSPRDRGYGYTF
NA,NA,TRBV6-1,TRBJ1-1,TGTGCCAGCAGTGATCCCGGGACATTGAACACTGAAGCTTTCTTT,CASSDPGTLNTEAFF
NA,TRBD1,TRBV27,TRBJ1-2,TGTGCCAGCAGAACAGGGGGCGCGCGGTATGGCTACACCTTC,CASRTGGARYGYTF
NA,TRBD1,TRBV10-2,TRBJ1-5,TGCGCCAGCAGGGAGACAGGGAGCAATCAGCCCCAGCATTTT,CASRETGSNQPQHF
few,NA,TRBV6-1,TRBJ1-1,TGTGCCAGCAGTGAGGTTAAGGTCGGAACGGGGAACACTGAAGCTTTCTTT,CASSEVKVGTGNTEAFF
NA,NA,TRBV5-4,TRBJ2-1,TGTGCCAGCAGCTTGGACTCGGCGGGCGAGCAGTTCTTC,CASSLDSAGEQFF
NA,TRBD1,TRBV5-8,TRBJ2-5,TGTGCCAGCAGCTTTGGGGCAGGGGGTACAGAGACCCAGTACTTC,CASSFGAGGTETQYF
few,TRBD1,TRBV7-2,TRBJ1-4,TGTGCCAGCAGCTCCCGGACAGGCGGTGAAAAACTGTTTTTT,CASSSRTGGEKLFF
NA,NA,TRBV19,TRBJ1-3,TGTGCCAGTACACAGGTTCCTGGAAACACCATATATTTT,CASTQVPGNTIYF
NA,NA,TRBV4-3,TRBJ1-2,TGCGCCAGCAGCCAAAGGGGCCGCAGCCTTAACTATGGCTACACCTTC,CASSQRGRSLNYGYTF
NA,TRBD2,TRBV27,TRBJ2-7,TGTGCCAGCACCGGGACTAGCGGGAGTGCCTCCTACGAGCAGTACTTC,CASTGTSGSASYEQYF
once,NA,TRBV4-3,TRBJ2-1,TGCGCCAGCAGCCAAGATTCCATCGGAACTAGCCTCGGTGAGCAGTTCTTC,CASSQDSIGTSLGEQFF